Below are 21 T cell receptor beta chains sequenced from a single sample in a study of T cells in Graves' hyperthyroidism and ophthalmopathy (dated by TCRdb to 2018 to 2020). The library came from multiplex PCR. The run used an Illumina HiSeq 2000. The TCR beta CDR3 regions were amplified from RNA transcripts. For the first round of RT-PCR on the TCR CDR3, the HTBI primer set was used together with the Qiagen OneStep RT-PCR kit. TCRdb handled the public reads itself, with Q25 trimming in fastp and clone calling in MiXCR, and kept productive beta chains. Each entry merges the rows of one CDR3 protein and shows their most common DNA and genes. Here the sample has approximately 250,000 distinct CDR3 sequences; approximately 25% occur a single time. The leading ten clones occupy about a third of the sample. The sequenced material came from blood. The receptors shown here come from a middle-aged woman with Graves' ophthalmopathy.

This clonotype was detected many times. The gene calls are TRBV4-2 and TRBJ1-1; D not resolved. The CDR3 length is 12 residues. Trimming removed 3 bases from V and 5 bases from J, with 7 bases in between. Germline V lookup: CDR1 LGHNA, CDR2 YNFKEQ. This CDR3 is CASSHSMTEAFF. CDR3 nucleotide sequence: TGTGCCAGCAGCCATTCTATGACTGAAGCTTTCTTT.

In this sample, this clonotype turned up many times. This chain joins TRBV14 and TRBJ2-7; D gene unclear. Germline V gene sequence: CDR1 SGHDN, CDR2 FVKESK. The V end was cut by 3 bases, the J end by 3 bases, with 9 bases between. The CDR3 contains 13 residues. In DNA form, the CDR3 reads TGTGCCAGCAGCCATGGGCATGACTACGAGCAGTACTTC. Translated: CASSHGHDYEQYF.

This clonotype came up many times. The chain recombines TRBV20-1 with TRBJ1-1; 7 nucleotides align to TRBD1. There are 14 residues in the CDR3. Germline V CDR1 and CDR2: DFQATT, SNEGSKA (reference sequence). V was clipped by 3 bases and J by 5 bases; unmatched bases: 9. Here the CDR3 DNA reads TGCAGTGCTAGTTACAGGGGCGGCGGGACTGAAGCTTTCTTT. Translated, it gives CSASYRGGGTEAFF.

This clonotype was observed at least ten times. The chain employs TRBV20-1 and TRBJ2-5; 7 positions match TRBD2. CDR1 DFQATT and CDR2 SNEGSKA come from the germline V gene (reference sequence). This CDR3 comprises 13 residues. V shed 1 base and J 4 bases; nucleotides not matched to a gene: 3. The CDR3 sequence is CSARGGGRETQYF. The CDR3 DNA sequence: TGCAGTGCTAGAGGGGGGGGAAGAGAGACCCAGTACTTC.

This clonotype was seen at least ten times. The chain is built from TRBV12-3 or TRBV12-4 and TRBJ2-2; TRBD2 matches at 10 bases. The junction had 6 bases not matched to a gene; V was cut back by 1 base and J by 4 bases. This CDR3 has 17 residues. The CDR3 DNA follows: TGTGCCAGCAGTTTAGGGCTAGCGGGAGACCTCACCGGGGAGCTGTTTTTT. This encodes CASSLGLAGDLTGELFF.

This clonotype showed up many times. This sequence joins TRBV18 and TRBJ1-5, with D maybe TRBD1 (5 bases). Germline loops: CDR1 KGHSH, CDR2 LQKENI. Trimming shortened V by 3 bases and J by 1 base, and 19 bases separated the two germline ends. The CDR3 has 18 residues. CDR3 bases: TGTGCCAGCTCACCTTGGTTCTTCGAGGGGCTCAGCAATCAGCCCCAGCATTTT. It specifies CASSPWFFEGLSNQPQHF.

In this sample, this clonotype turned up many times. The rearrangement links TRBV2 to TRBJ2-2; D perhaps matches TRBD1 (6 bases). Germline V gene data show CDR1 as SNHLY and CDR2 as FYNNEI. V lost 6 bases and J lost 6, with 20 bases in between. The CDR3 length is 16 residues. The CDR3 nucleotides are TGTGCCAGCAGGACTGGGGGACAACAAGGAGCCGGGGAGCTGTTTTTT. Protein: CASRTGGQQGAGELFF.

At least ten counts were recorded for this clonotype. V gene TRBV6-5 combines with J gene TRBJ2-3; D gene unclear. The CDR3 has 14 amino acids. Germline loops: CDR1 MNHEY, CDR2 SVGAGI. Trimming took off 1 base at V and 0 bases at J, with 5 bases between the two ends. The CDR3 reads CASSYFRSTDTQYF. CDR3 coding DNA: TGTGCCAGCAGTTACTTCCGAAGCACAGATACGCAGTATTTT.

This clonotype was counted at least ten times. The rearrangement uses TRBV28 and TRBJ1-3; perhaps TRBD1 as D (5 bases). The length of the CDR3 is 15 residues. The ends were cut back, 7 bases at V and 1 base at J, with 14 bases in the middle. Germline assignment: CDR1 MDHEN and CDR2 SYDVKM. CDR3 coding DNA: TGTGCCAGCACAAGGGGCCAGGTATCTGGAAACACCATATATTTT. Its protein product is CASTRGQVSGNTIYF.

This clonotype was seen repeatedly, ten times or more. The CDR3 here is CASSLPGGNIQYF. CDR3 DNA sequence: TGTGCCAGCAGTTTGCCAGGGGGAAACATTCAGTACTTC. This chain uses TRBV27 with TRBJ2-4; 7 nucleotides agree with TRBD1. V lost 3 bases to trimming and J lost 6 bases; unmatched junction nucleotides: 2. The CDR3 has 13 residues. Germline V lookup: CDR1 MNHEY, CDR2 SMNVEV (reference sequence).

This clonotype was counted at least ten times. The rearrangement joins TRBV5-5 to TRBJ2-7; weak D call: TRBD2 (6 bases). Germline CDR1 is SGHKS and CDR2 is YYEKEE (reference sequence). The CDR3 spans 17 residues. V shed 1 base and J shed 0 bases, with 17 bases lying between them. The CDR3 DNA is TGTGCCAGCAGCTTGAATACCGGAGGGTGGTCCTCCTACGAGCAGTACTTC. Its translation is CASSLNTGGWSSYEQYF.

In this sample, this clonotype turned up a few times. The V and J genes are TRBV27 and TRBJ1-3; D unresolved. The CDR3 length is 13 residues. Deletions cut 3 bases from V and 2 bases from J, with 5 bases between. Germline CDR1 is MNHEY and CDR2 is SMNVEV (reference sequence). CDR3 DNA sequence: TGTGCCAGCAGTTTTAGAGCTGGAAACACCATATATTTT. Protein sequence: CASSFRAGNTIYF.

This clonotype was detected a few times. The chain has TRBV9 and TRBJ1-2; the D is unclear. The CDR3 loop spans 14 amino acids. Germline CDR1 is SGDLS and CDR2 is YYNGEE. Trimming took off 3 bases at V and 4 bases at J, with 13 bases between the two ends. CDR3 region: CASSGETYSYGYTF. The CDR3 coding sequence is TGTGCCAGCAGCGGGGAGACTTACAGCTATGGCTACACCTTC.

This clonotype was seen many times. The rearrangement joins TRBV7-8 to TRBJ2-7; 8 positions match TRBD1. This CDR3 spans 16 amino acids. CDR1 is SGHVS, CDR2 FQNEAQ, per germline. J gave up 2 bases and V 5 bases, and 11 bases lay outside the gene matches. The CDR3 DNA reads as TGTGCCAGCAGCCCCCAGGGGGCGCAACTGCCCTACGAGCAGTACTTC. This gives the protein CASSPQGAQLPYEQYF. Using reference TRBV7-8 and TRBJ2-7 for the parts outside the CDR3, the full variable domain is GAGVSQSPRYKVAKRGQDVALRCDPISGHVSLFWYQQALGQGPEFLTYFQNEAQLDKSGLPSDRFFAERPEGSVSTLKIQRTQQEDSAVYLCASSPQGAQLPYEQYFGPGTRLTVT.

This clonotype was counted ten times or more. The chain has TRBV24-1 and TRBJ2-3, with D possibly matching TRBD1 (6 bases). Germline CDR1 KGHDR, CDR2 SFDVKD. Deletions cut 1 base from V and 2 bases from J, with 9 bases between. CDR3 size: 15 residues. CDR3 sequence: CATSDFGGNTDTQYF. For the CDR3, the DNA is TGTGCCACCAGTGATTTTGGGGGCAACACAGATACGCAGTATTTT.

This clonotype was seen repeatedly, ten times or more. The chain has TRBV28 and TRBJ2-4; no firm D call. Germline V CDR1 and CDR2: MDHEN, SYDVKM. This CDR3 has 14 amino acids. With 6 bases removed from V and 2 bases from J, the gap between germline ends came to 11 bases. The CDR3 here is CASRSVRTKNIQYF. CDR3 DNA sequence: TGTGCCAGCAGGTCGGTCCGAACCAAAAACATTCAGTACTTC.

This clonotype has at least ten counts. CDR3 region: CASSFRGREQYF. CDR3 DNA: TGTGCCAGCAGTTTCCGCGGGAGGGAGCAGTACTTC. The V call is TRBV28, the J call TRBJ2-7; TRBD2 matches at 8 bases. There are 12 residues in the CDR3. The germline V gene has CDR1 MDHEN and CDR2 SYDVKM. Trimming at V came to 3 bases and at J to 7 bases, leaving 2 bases not matched to a gene.

This clonotype was seen at least ten times. The V and J genes are TRBV25-1 and TRBJ1-2; 7 nucleotides agree with TRBD1. Germline CDR1 MGHDK, CDR2 SYGVNS. V lost 7 bases to trimming and J lost 8 bases; unmatched junction nucleotides: 7. This CDR3 spans 12 amino acids. In DNA, the CDR3 is TGTGCCAGCACAACAGGGGTTGGAGGCTACACCTTC. Translation: CASTTGVGGYTF.

This clonotype was recorded many times. This sequence joins TRBV27 and TRBJ1-6; 7 bases match TRBD1. Trimming cost V 6 bases and J 2 bases; bases outside gene matches: 4. CDR1 and CDR2 (germline): MNHEY, SMNVEV (reference sequence). The CDR3 consists of 15 residues. In DNA, the CDR3 is TGTGCCAGCAGAGCCGGGACAGCCTATAATTCACCCCTCCACTTT. It is translated as CASRAGTAYNSPLHF.

This clonotype was observed a few times. The rearrangement joins TRBV7-9 to TRBJ2-7, with D possibly being TRBD1 or TRBD2 (5 bases each). The CDR3 has 14 amino acids. Germline loops: CDR1 SEHNR, CDR2 FQNEAQ (reference sequence). The V end lost 5 bases, the J end lost 0 bases, and 11 bases lay between the germline ends. The CDR3 DNA reads as TGTGCCAGCAGCCATCGTGGGGGCTCCTACGAGCAGTACTTC. This translates into CASSHRGGSYEQYF.

This clonotype was seen at least ten times. The rearrangement joins TRBV10-1 to TRBJ2-7; 7 bases are a match to TRBD1. The germline gives CDR1 WNHNN, CDR2 SYGVQD (reference sequence). CDR3 length: 13 residues. The V segment lost 6 bases and the J segment 9 bases; nucleotides outside the gene matches: 11. CDR3 loop: CASSPTGTGVQYF. CDR3 DNA sequence: TGCGCCAGCAGCCCTACGGGAACAGGGGTGCAGTACTTC.